This passage covers 29 T cell receptor beta chains from one sample sequenced in a study of early T cells in non-severe SARS-CoV-2 infection (dated by TCRdb to the early 2020s). The library was prepared using 5' RACE. TCRdb names NextSeq 500 as the instrument used. TCRdb reanalyzed the raw reads on its own, using fastp at Q25 for trimming and MiXCR for clone calling, and kept in-frame beta chains. Under each unique CDR3 protein, matching rows form one entry showing the most common genes and DNA. The sample includes 45,000 to 70,000 distinct CDR3 sequences, with around 8% observed a single time. 10% to 13% of the sample lies in the top ten. The sequencing used whole blood, collected at baseline. The source is an adult who was a healthcare worker with PCR-confirmed SARS-CoV-2 infection or an uninfected control (not recorded which).

The chain is built from TRBV27 and TRBJ1-5; weak D call: TRBD1 (5 bases). The CDR3 loop spans 14 amino acids. From germline, CDR1 is MNHEY and CDR2 SMNVEV (reference sequence). V was shortened by 10 bases and J by 0 bases, with 13 bases between the two germline ends. CDR3 sequence: CANPEGNSNQPQHF. In DNA form, the CDR3 reads TGTGCCAACCCGGAGGGGAATAGCAATCAGCCCCAGCATTTT.

This clonotype has a count of ten or more. This chain uses TRBV7-9 with TRBJ2-5; D may be TRBD1 (5 bases). Germline CDR1 is SEHNR and CDR2 is FQNEAQ (reference sequence). The CDR3 loop spans 14 amino acids. Trimming left V 5 bases short and J 0 bases short, with 10 bases between. The CDR3 is CASSHSTDQETQYF. The CDR3 bases are TGTGCCAGCAGCCACTCGACAGACCAAGAGACCCAGTACTTC.

In its sample, this clonotype was seen many times. The chain employs TRBV6-5 and TRBJ2-7, with 8 nucleotides matching TRBD2. Germline V lookup: CDR1 MNHEY, CDR2 SVGAGI. Trimming at V came to 0 bases and at J to 4 bases, leaving 8 bases not matched to a gene. This CDR3 has 16 amino acids. The CDR3 is CASSYSFSTSGYEQYF. The CDR3 DNA follows: TGTGCCAGCAGTTACTCGTTCAGCACTAGCGGATACGAGCAGTACTTC.

The chain links TRBV18 to TRBJ1-5; the D gene is possibly TRBD1 (6 bases). Germline V lookup: CDR1 KGHSH, CDR2 LQKENI. CDR3 length: 13 residues. Deletions cut 9 bases from V and 4 bases from J, with 13 bases between. DNA for the CDR3: TGTGCCAGTTCCACAGGGAGAAATCAGCCCCAGCATTTT. Translating it yields CASSTGRNQPQHF.

The sample holds a few counts of this clonotype. This chain uses TRBV18 with TRBJ2-7, with 11 bases matching TRBD1. V was clipped by 4 bases and J by 2 bases; unmatched bases: 4. The germline gives CDR1 KGHSH, CDR2 LQKENI. CDR3 length: 15 residues. The CDR3 sequence: CASSLPGQGAYEQYF. The CDR3 bases are TGTGCCAGCTCACTCCCGGGACAGGGGGCCTACGAGCAGTACTTC.

This clonotype was picked up many times. This chain joins TRBV20-1 and TRBJ2-1; either TRBD1 or TRBD2 may supply D (5 bases each). V lost 0 bases to trimming and J lost 15 bases, with 12 bases between them. The CDR3 is 11 amino acids. The V gene's germline CDR1 is DFQATT and CDR2 SNEGSKA (reference sequence). CDR3 in amino acids: CSARDGARGFF. In DNA form, the CDR3 reads TGCAGTGCTAGAGACGGGGCCCGGGGGTTCTTC.

This clonotype was recorded at least ten times. This chain links TRBV21-1 with TRBJ2-2; no DNA check was done on the table's D call, TRBD1. TRBV21-1 is assigned pseudogene status. This CDR3 spans 15 amino acids. CDR3 residues: CASSNTTGSTGELFF. The CDR3 DNA reads TGTGCCAGCAGCAATACGACAGGGAGCACCGGGGAGCTGTTTTTT.

This clonotype has only a few counts. The rearrangement links TRBV29-1 to TRBJ2-1; perhaps TRBD1 as D (5 bases). There are 14 residues in the CDR3. Germline-derived CDR1 and CDR2 are SQVTM and ANQGSEA. V lost 5 bases and J lost 6, with 17 bases in between. CDR3 protein: CSVQFAFRVNEQFF. DNA of the CDR3: TGCAGCGTTCAATTTGCGTTCAGGGTCAATGAGCAGTTCTTC.

This clonotype was picked up a small number of times. In DNA, the CDR3 is TGTGCCAGCAGCTCAAATCCAGCGGGAAGCTCCTACAATGAGCAGTTCTTC. As protein: CASSSNPAGSSYNEQFF. The V call is TRBV7-3, the J call TRBJ2-1; 7 positions match TRBD2. The germline V gene encodes CDR1 SGHTA and CDR2 FQGTGA. Germline trimming cut 4 bases from V and 0 bases from J; bases unmatched to any gene: 9. The CDR3 sequence is 17 residues long. The variable domain in full, completed from reference TRBV7-3 and TRBJ2-1, reads GAGVSQTPSNKVTEKGKYVELRCDPISGHTALYWYRQSLGQGPEFLIYFQGTGAADDSGLPNDRFFAVRPEGSVSTLKIQRTERGDSAVYLCASSSNPAGSSYNEQFFGPGTRLTVL.

The CDR3 DNA reads as TGTGCCAGCAGCTCAGGGCAGTATAGCAATCAGCCCCAGCATTTT. Translated: CASSSGQYSNQPQHF. The gene calls are TRBV7-9 and TRBJ1-5; possible D gene TRBD1, 5 bases. CDR1 SEHNR and CDR2 FQNEAQ come from the germline V gene (reference sequence). This CDR3 is built from 15 residues. V lost 4 bases, J lost 0 bases, and 10 bases lay in between.

The CDR3 reads CASGRARETANEQFF. The CDR3 bases are TGTGCCAGCGGACGGGCCCGGGAGACGGCTAATGAGCAGTTCTTC. The chain carries TRBV12-3 or TRBV12-4 and TRBJ2-1, with D possibly being TRBD2 (6 bases). Trimming left V 8 bases short and J 7 bases short, with 21 bases between. The CDR3 totals 15 residues.

This rearrangement joins TRBV7-2 to TRBJ2-5, with D perhaps TRBD1 or TRBD2 (5 bases each). The CDR3 runs to 14 residues. Trimming took 7 bases from V and 9 from J, leaving 21 bases between them. Germline lookup yields CDR1 SGHTA and CDR2 FQGNSA. The CDR3 is CASTRTTRGRPQYF. In DNA form, the CDR3 reads TGTGCCAGCACCCGGACCACGAGGGGTCGGCCCCAGTACTTC.

This clonotype was counted ten times or more. The V gene is TRBV4-3, the J gene TRBJ1-6; 8 bases fit TRBD1. The CDR3 loop spans 16 amino acids. V dropped 6 bases and J dropped 1; count of bases not matched to a gene: 5. The germline gives CDR1 LGHNA, CDR2 YSLEER. The CDR3 protein is CASSWTGRSYNSPLHF. The CDR3 DNA sequence: TGCGCCAGCAGTTGGACAGGGCGTTCCTATAATTCACCCCTCCACTTT.

This clonotype was picked up many times. The CDR3 coding sequence is TGCGCCAGCAGCTTGGGAGGCCGCGAGGTAGATACGCAGTATTTT. It yields the protein CASSLGGREVDTQYF. The V gene is TRBV5-1, the J gene TRBJ2-3, with D hard to call. V was cut by 0 bases and J by 5 bases, with 13 bases left in between. CDR3 length: 15 amino acids. CDR1 is SGHRS and CDR2 is YFSETQ in the germline V gene.

This clonotype was seen repeatedly, ten times or more. V gene TRBV5-4 combines with J gene TRBJ2-1; 12 bases are a match to TRBD1. The germline V gene encodes CDR1 SGHNT and CDR2 YYREEE (reference sequence). This CDR3 comprises 15 residues. The V gene end was trimmed by 9 bases and the J gene end by 2 bases; junction bases not matched to a gene: 6. CDR3 residues: CAILRDRGPYNEQFF. CDR3 sequence (DNA): TGTGCCATCCTCCGGGACAGGGGGCCCTACAATGAGCAGTTCTTC.

V and J are TRBV7-8 and TRBJ2-1; TRBD2 matches at 10 bases. The germline gives CDR1 SGHVS, CDR2 FQNEAQ. The length of the CDR3 is 19 residues. Trimming took 1 base from V and 2 from J; bases not matched to a gene: 11. The CDR3 region is CASSLGWLAGESAYNEQFF. The CDR3 DNA sequence: TGTGCCAGCAGCTTAGGGTGGCTAGCGGGAGAGAGTGCCTACAATGAGCAGTTCTTC.

The rearrangement links TRBV5-6 to TRBJ2-7; D call uncertain. Germline CDR1 and CDR2: SGHDT and YYEEEE. This CDR3 is 15 amino acids long. The germline V and J ends were trimmed by 1 base and 6 bases, with 17 bases remaining between them. The CDR3 sequence is CASSLTLAPLSEQYF. CDR3 DNA: TGTGCCAGCAGCTTGACGCTTGCTCCCCTCTCCGAGCAGTACTTC.

A few counts support this clonotype. The J gene is TRBJ2-7, the V gene TRBV7-9, with 7 bases aligning to TRBD1. This CDR3 is 15 amino acids long. The germline gives CDR1 SEHNR, CDR2 FQNEAQ (reference sequence). V lost 5 bases, J lost 3 bases, and 10 bases stayed unmatched. The CDR3 is CASSPWTGSYYEQYF. The CDR3 DNA is TGTGCCAGCAGCCCCTGGACAGGTTCCTACTACGAGCAGTACTTC.

The genes are TRBV3-1 and TRBJ2-7, with 8 bases fitting TRBD1. Trimming cost V 1 base and J 6 bases; bases outside gene matches: 5. The CDR3 runs to 14 residues. Germline V CDR1 and CDR2: LGHDT, YNNKEL (reference sequence). CDR3 sequence reads: CASSQVQGATEQYF. CDR3 in DNA: TGTGCCAGCAGCCAAGTCCAGGGGGCCACCGAGCAGTACTTC.

This clonotype was counted between two and nine times. The chain couples TRBV19 to TRBJ2-7, with 9 bases aligning to TRBD1. The CDR3 loop spans 14 amino acids. CDR1 and CDR2 (germline): LNHDA, SQIVND (reference sequence). Trimming took 5 bases from V and 3 from J; bases not matched to a gene: 5. CDR3 sequence: CASSSADRGYEQYF. CDR3 DNA sequence: TGTGCCAGTAGTTCGGCGGACAGGGGCTACGAGCAGTACTTC.

The J gene is TRBJ2-5, the V gene TRBV18; D unclear. CDR1 is KGHSH, CDR2 LQKENI, per germline. Deletions cut 1 base from V and 5 bases from J, with 8 bases between. There are 13 residues in the CDR3. CDR3 in amino acids: CASSPQGMETQYF. Here the CDR3 DNA reads TGTGCCAGCTCACCACAGGGTATGGAGACCCAGTACTTC.

This clonotype was picked up many times. The chain is built from TRBV7-9 and TRBJ1-2; weak D call: TRBD1 (6 bases). V dropped 5 bases and J dropped 8 bases, with 21 bases sitting between them. This CDR3 contains 15 residues. Germline V gene data show CDR1 as SEHNR and CDR2 as FQNEAQ (reference sequence). CDR3 protein: CASSLGGGRSEGYTF. CDR3 nucleotides: TGTGCCAGCAGCCTAGGCGGGGGGCGCTCGGAAGGCTACACCTTC. The full variable domain, with the rest looked up from reference TRBV7-9 and TRBJ1-2, is DTGVSQNPRHKITKRGQNVTFRCDPISEHNRLYWYRQTLGQGPEFLTYFQNEAQLEKSRLLSDRFSAERPKGSFSTLEIQRTEQGDSAMYLCASSLGGGRSEGYTFGSGTRLTVV.

This clonotype has only a few counts. The genes are TRBV7-3 and TRBJ1-5; D remains ambiguous. The CDR3 length is 13 residues. Trimming pared 2 bases from V and 4 bases from J, leaving 6 bases between. Germline V CDR1 and CDR2: SGHTA, FQGTGA. CDR3: CASSLGVNQPQHF. Written as DNA, the CDR3 is TGTGCCAGCAGCTTAGGAGTAAATCAGCCCCAGCATTTT.

This clonotype has at least ten counts. The chain couples TRBV5-1 to TRBJ2-5, with TRBD1 matching 7 bases. Germline lookup yields CDR1 SGHRS and CDR2 YFSETQ. With V trimmed by 5 bases and J by 1 base, 11 bases remained unmatched. This CDR3 region has 16 residues. The DNA of the CDR3 is TGCGCCAGCAGAACAATTGAGACAGGGCCCCAAGAGACCCAGTACTTC. This translates into CASRTIETGPQETQYF. The complete variable domain, with remaining parts taken from reference TRBV5-1 and TRBJ2-5, reads KAGVTQTPRYLIKTRGQQVTLSCSPISGHRSVSWYQQTPGQGLQFLFEYFSETQRNKGNFPGRFSGRQFSNSRSEMNVSTLELGDSALYLCASRTIETGPQETQYFGPGTRLLVL.

This clonotype was counted ten times or more. V and J are TRBV7-9 and TRBJ2-7; D gene unclear. The V end was cut by 2 bases, the J end by 6 bases, with 8 bases between. The CDR3 has 12 amino acids. Germline CDR1 and CDR2: SEHNR and FQNEAQ (reference sequence). The CDR3 region is CASSLSGLEQYF. The CDR3, as DNA: TGTGCCAGCAGCTTATCGGGTCTCGAGCAGTACTTC.

This clonotype showed up many times. V gene TRBV11-2 combines with J gene TRBJ2-2; 9 positions agree with TRBD2. CDR1 SGHAT and CDR2 FQNNGV come from the germline V gene. The trim removed 4 bases at V and 2 bases at J, leaving 5 bases unmatched. The CDR3 length is 16 residues. CDR3 sequence (DNA): TGTGCCAGCAGCTCCGTAGCGGGAGTAAACACCGGGGAGCTGTTTTTT. This codes for CASSSVAGVNTGELFF.

This rearrangement joins TRBV5-5 to TRBJ2-1; D is unclear. Germline assignment: CDR1 SGHKS and CDR2 YYEKEE (reference sequence). Trimming took 0 bases from V and 2 from J, leaving 12 bases between them. This CDR3 has 16 amino acids. The CDR3 DNA follows: TGTGCCAGCAGCTTGGGGGGTGATTCCACCTACAATGAGCAGTTCTTC. Its translation is CASSLGGDSTYNEQFF. Supplemented by reference TRBV5-5 and TRBJ2-1, the full variable domain reads DAGVTQSPTHLIKTRGQQVTLRCSPISGHKSVSWYQQVLGQGPQFIFQYYEKEERGRGNFPDRFSARQFPNYSSELNVNALLLGDSALYLCASSLGGDSTYNEQFFGPGTRLTVL.

The chain employs TRBV7-6 and TRBJ2-5; the match to TRBD1 covers 10 bases. With 1 base clipped from V and 3 bases from J, the junction kept 5 bases outside the gene matches. From germline, CDR1 is SGHVS and CDR2 FNYEAQ. The CDR3 contains 16 residues. DNA for the CDR3: TGTGCCAGCAGCTTAGGCCCCGGACAGGGGGAAGAGACCCAGTACTTC. Protein product: CASSLGPGQGEETQYF.

This clonotype was seen a handful of times. The V call is TRBV20-1, the J call TRBJ2-7, with 10 bases that match TRBD1. J lost 3 bases, V lost 0 bases, and 5 bases had no gene match. This CDR3 is built from 15 residues. Germline-derived CDR1 and CDR2 are DFQATT and SNEGSKA (reference sequence). The CDR3 loop reads CSARDPGTGVYEQYF. For the CDR3, the DNA is TGCAGTGCTAGAGACCCCGGGACAGGGGTCTACGAGCAGTACTTC.